The present T cell receptor beta chain was sequenced within a study of blood T cell repertoires in COVID-19. Here immunoSEQ multiplex PCR was the method, and the copy in TCRdb shows in-frame clones only, minus some. The data show about 60,000 clones, over 60% seen once. V lost 1 base and J 5 bases, leaving 18 bases between the germline ends. There are 17 residues in the CDR3. CDR1 and CDR2 from the germline V gene are SGHVS and FQNEAQ. Patients of the Seattle cohort, enrolled during active infection, were followed longitudinally. V and J are TRBV7-8 and TRBJ2-1; a possible D gene is TRBD2 (6 bases). The sequence came from a man under 40 with COVID-19, enrolled during active disease. Sequenced sample: peripheral blood. CDR3 nucleotide sequence: TGTGCCAGCAGCTTAGGATATTTGGGAGGAGGACACAATGAGCAGTTCTTC. Residues: CASSLGYLGGGHNEQFF.